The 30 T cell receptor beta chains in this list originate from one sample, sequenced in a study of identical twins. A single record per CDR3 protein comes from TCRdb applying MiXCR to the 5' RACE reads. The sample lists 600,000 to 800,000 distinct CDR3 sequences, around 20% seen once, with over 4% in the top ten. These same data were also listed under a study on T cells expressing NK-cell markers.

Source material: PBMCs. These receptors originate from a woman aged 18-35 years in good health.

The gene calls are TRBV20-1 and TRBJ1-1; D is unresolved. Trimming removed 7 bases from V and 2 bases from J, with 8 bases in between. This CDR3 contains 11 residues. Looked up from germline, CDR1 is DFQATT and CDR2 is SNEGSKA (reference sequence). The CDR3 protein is CSGYLNTEAFF. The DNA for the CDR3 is TGCAGTGGTTATCTCAACACTGAAGCTTTCTTT.

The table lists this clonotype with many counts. CDR3: CASSSGQKINYGYTF. Written as DNA, the CDR3 is TGTGCCAGCTCATCGGGACAGAAGATTAACTATGGCTACACCTTC. The chain uses TRBV18 and TRBJ1-2; 7 positions match TRBD1. The CDR3 length is 15 residues. The J segment lost 1 base and the V segment lost 5 bases, leaving 7 bases of the junction unmatched. The germline V gene encodes CDR1 KGHSH and CDR2 LQKENI.

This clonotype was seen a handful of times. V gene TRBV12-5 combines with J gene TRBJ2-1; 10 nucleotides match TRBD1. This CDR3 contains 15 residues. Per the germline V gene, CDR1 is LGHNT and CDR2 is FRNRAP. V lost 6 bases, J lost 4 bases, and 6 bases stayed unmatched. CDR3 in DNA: TGTGCTAGTGGGACCACGGGACAGGGGTACAATGAGCAGTTCTTC. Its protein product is CASGTTGQGYNEQFF. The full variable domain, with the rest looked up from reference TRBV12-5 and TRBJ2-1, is DARVTQTPRHKVTEMGQEVTMRCQPILGHNTVFWYRQTMMQGLELLAYFRNRAPLDDSGMPKDRFSAEMPDATLATLKIQPSEPRDSAVYFCASGTTGQGYNEQFFGPGTRLTVL.

The CDR3 region is CASSLAGQGRYEQYF. The CDR3 region has the DNA TGTGCCAGCAGCTTGGCGGGACAGGGAAGGTACGAGCAGTACTTC. The V call is TRBV5-5, the J call TRBJ2-7, with 9 nucleotides matching TRBD1. Germline V CDR1 and CDR2: SGHKS, YYEKEE (reference sequence). The CDR3 contains 15 residues. Germline trimming cut 0 bases from V and 4 bases from J; bases unmatched to any gene: 5.

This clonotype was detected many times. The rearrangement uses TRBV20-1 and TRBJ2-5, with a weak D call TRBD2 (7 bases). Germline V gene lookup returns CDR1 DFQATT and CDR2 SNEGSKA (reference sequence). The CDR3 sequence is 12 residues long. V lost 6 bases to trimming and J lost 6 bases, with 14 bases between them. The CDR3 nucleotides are TGCAGTGCAGGAGAGGGGGGGAAGACCCAGTACTTC. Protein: CSAGEGGKTQYF.

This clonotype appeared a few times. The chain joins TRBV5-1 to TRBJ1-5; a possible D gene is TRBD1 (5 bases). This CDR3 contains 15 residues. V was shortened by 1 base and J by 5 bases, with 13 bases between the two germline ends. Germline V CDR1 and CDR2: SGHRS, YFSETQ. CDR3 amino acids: CASSLNGDYYQPQHF. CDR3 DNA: TGCGCCAGCAGCTTGAACGGGGACTATTATCAGCCCCAGCATTTT. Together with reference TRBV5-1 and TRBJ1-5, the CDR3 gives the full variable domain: KAGVTQTPRYLIKTRGQQVTLSCSPISGHRSVSWYQQTPGQGLQFLFEYFSETQRNKGNFPGRFSGRQFSNSRSEMNVSTLELGDSALYLCASSLNGDYYQPQHFGDGTRLSIL.

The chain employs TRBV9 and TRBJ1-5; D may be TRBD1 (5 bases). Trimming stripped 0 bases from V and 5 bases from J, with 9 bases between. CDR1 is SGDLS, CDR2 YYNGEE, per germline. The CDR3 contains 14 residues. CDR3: CASSVGGGDQPQHF. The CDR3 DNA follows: TGTGCCAGCAGCGTAGGTGGGGGAGATCAGCCCCAGCATTTT.

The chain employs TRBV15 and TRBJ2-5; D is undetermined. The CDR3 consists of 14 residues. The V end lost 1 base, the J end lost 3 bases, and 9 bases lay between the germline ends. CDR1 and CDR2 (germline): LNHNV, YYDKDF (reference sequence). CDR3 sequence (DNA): TGTGCCACCAGCAGAGGGTTCACAGAAGAGACCCAGTACTTC. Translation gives CATSRGFTEETQYF.

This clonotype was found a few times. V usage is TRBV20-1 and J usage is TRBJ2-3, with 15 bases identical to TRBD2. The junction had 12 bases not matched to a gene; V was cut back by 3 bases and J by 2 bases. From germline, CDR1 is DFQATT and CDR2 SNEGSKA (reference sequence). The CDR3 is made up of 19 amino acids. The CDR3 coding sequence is TGCAGTGCTAGTGCCGGGACTAGCGGGGGGACCTACTACACAGATACGCAGTATTTT. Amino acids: CSASAGTSGGTYYTDTQYF.

In DNA, the CDR3 is TGTGCCAGCAGCCCCTCGGGGTGGGGCGCTGAAGCTTTCTTT. This sequence encodes CASSPSGWGAEAFF. The V gene is TRBV3-1, the J gene TRBJ1-1; tentative D call: TRBD1 (5 bases). Germline V gene lookup returns CDR1 LGHDT and CDR2 YNNKEL (reference sequence). The CDR3 is 14 residues long. Trimming stripped 4 bases from V and 6 bases from J, with 15 bases between. Looking up the rest from reference TRBV3-1 and TRBJ1-1 gives the full variable domain: DTAVSQTPKYLVTQMGNDKSIKCEQNLGHDTMYWYKQDSKKFLKIMFSYNNKELIINETVPNRFSPKSPDKAHLNLHINSLELGDSAVYFCASSPSGWGAEAFFGQGTRLTVV.

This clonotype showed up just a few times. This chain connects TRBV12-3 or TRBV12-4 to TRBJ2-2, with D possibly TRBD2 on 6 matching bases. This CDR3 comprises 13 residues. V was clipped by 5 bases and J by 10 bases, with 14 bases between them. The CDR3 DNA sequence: TGTGCCAGCAGTCTGGGACTTCCCGCGGAGCTGTTTTTT. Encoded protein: CASSLGLPAELFF.

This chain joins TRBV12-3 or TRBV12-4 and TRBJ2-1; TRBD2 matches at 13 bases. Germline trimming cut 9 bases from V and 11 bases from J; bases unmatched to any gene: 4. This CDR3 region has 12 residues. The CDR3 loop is CASWTSGGKQFF. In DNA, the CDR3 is TGTGCCAGTTGGACTAGCGGGGGAAAGCAGTTCTTC.

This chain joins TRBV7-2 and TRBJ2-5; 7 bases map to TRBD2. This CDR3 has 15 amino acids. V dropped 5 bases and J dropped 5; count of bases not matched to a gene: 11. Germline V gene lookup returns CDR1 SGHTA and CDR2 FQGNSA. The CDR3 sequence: CASSRTGRRGETQYF. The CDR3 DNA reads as TGTGCCAGCAGCCGTACCGGGAGGCGGGGGGAGACCCAGTACTTC.

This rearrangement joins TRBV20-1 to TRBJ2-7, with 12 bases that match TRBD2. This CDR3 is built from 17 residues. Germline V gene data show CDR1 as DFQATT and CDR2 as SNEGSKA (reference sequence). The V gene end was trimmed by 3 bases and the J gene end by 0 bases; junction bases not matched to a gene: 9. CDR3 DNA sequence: TGCAGTGCTAGTGCCCCTACTAGCGGGAGGTTCTCCTACGAGCAGTACTTC. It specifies CSASAPTSGRFSYEQYF.

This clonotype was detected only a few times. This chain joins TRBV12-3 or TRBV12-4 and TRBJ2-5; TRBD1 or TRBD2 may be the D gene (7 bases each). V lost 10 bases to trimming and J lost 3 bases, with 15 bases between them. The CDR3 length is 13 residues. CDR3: CAIKGGGEETQYF. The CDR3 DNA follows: TGTGCCATCAAGGGAGGGGGCGAAGAGACCCAGTACTTC.

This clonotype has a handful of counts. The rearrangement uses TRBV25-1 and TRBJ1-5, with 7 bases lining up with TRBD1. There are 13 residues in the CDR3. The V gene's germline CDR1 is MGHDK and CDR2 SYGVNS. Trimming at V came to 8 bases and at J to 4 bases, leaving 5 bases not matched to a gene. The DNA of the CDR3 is TGTGCCAGCGGCCGGACAGGTAATCAGCCCCAGCATTTT. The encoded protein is CASGRTGNQPQHF.

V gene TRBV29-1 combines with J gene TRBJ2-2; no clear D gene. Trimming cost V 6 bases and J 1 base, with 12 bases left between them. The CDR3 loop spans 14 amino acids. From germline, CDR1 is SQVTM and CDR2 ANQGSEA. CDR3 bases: TGCAGCGTGAAGGTGGCCAGGAACACCGGGGAGCTGTTTTTT. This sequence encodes CSVKVARNTGELFF.

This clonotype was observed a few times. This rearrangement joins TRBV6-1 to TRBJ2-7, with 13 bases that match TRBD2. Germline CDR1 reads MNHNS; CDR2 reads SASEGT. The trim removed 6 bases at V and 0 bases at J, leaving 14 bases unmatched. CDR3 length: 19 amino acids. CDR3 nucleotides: TGTGCCAGCAGCGGAATGCAAATGACTAGCGGGGGGTACTCCTACGAGCAGTACTTC. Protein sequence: CASSGMQMTSGGYSYEQYF.

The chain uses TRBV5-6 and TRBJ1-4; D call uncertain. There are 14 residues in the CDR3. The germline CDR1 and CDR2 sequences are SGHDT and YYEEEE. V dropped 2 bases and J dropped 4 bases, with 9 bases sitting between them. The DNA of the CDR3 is TGTGCCAGCAGCTTACAGAGTATTAATGAAAAACTGTTTTTT. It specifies CASSLQSINEKLFF.

The CDR3 DNA sequence: TGTGCCAGCAGTTACTCCCCCCGTGGGGGGAGATACATTCAGTACTTC. Protein sequence: CASSYSPRGGRYIQYF. This chain connects TRBV6-5 to TRBJ2-4; a weak D match, TRBD2 (6 bases). The CDR3 sequence is 16 residues long. From germline, CDR1 is MNHEY and CDR2 SVGAGI. V lost 0 bases and J lost 8, with 17 bases in between.

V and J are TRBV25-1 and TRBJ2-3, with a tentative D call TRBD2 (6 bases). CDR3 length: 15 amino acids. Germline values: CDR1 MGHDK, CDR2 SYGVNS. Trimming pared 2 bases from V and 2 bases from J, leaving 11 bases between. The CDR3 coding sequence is TGTGCCAGCAGTGAAAGGAGGACTACCACAGATACGCAGTATTTT. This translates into CASSERRTTTDTQYF.

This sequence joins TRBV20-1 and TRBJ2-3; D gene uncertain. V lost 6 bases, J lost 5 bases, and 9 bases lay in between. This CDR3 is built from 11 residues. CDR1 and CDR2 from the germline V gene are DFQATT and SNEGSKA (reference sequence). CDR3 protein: CSAGWRDTQYF. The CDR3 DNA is TGCAGTGCCGGGTGGAGAGATACGCAGTATTTT.

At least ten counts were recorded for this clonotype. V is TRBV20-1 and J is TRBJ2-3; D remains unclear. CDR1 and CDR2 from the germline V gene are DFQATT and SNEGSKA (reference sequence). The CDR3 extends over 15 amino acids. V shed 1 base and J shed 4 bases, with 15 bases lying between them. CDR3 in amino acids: CSARGNRPIADTQYF. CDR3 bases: TGCAGTGCTAGAGGAAATCGACCAATCGCAGATACGCAGTATTTT.

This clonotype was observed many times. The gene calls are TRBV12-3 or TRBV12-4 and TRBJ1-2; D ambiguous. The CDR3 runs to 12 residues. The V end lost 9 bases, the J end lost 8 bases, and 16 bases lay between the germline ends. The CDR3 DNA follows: TGTGCCAGTGGGCGGGAGTTCGGGGGCTACACCTTC. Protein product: CASGREFGGYTF.

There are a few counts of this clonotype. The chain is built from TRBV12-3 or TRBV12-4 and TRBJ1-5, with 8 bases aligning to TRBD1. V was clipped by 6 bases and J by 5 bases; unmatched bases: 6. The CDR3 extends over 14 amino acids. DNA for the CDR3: TGTGCCAGCAGGATGGCAGGGGGCGATCAGCCCCAGCATTTT. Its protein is CASRMAGGDQPQHF.

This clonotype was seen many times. The CDR3 sequence is CASSLSVGNNNEQFF. The CDR3 nucleotides read TGTGCCAGCAGTTTGAGCGTCGGCAACAACAATGAGCAGTTCTTC. The chain recombines TRBV12-3 or TRBV12-4 with TRBJ2-1; no reliable D call. V dropped 3 bases and J dropped 5 bases, with 14 bases sitting between them. CDR3 length: 15 amino acids.

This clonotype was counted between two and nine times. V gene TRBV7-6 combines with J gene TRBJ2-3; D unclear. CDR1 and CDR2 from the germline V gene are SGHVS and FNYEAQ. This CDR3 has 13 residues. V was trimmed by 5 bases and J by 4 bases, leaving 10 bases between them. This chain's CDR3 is CASSSGIADTQYF. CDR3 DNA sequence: TGTGCCAGCAGCAGTGGGATCGCAGATACGCAGTATTTT.

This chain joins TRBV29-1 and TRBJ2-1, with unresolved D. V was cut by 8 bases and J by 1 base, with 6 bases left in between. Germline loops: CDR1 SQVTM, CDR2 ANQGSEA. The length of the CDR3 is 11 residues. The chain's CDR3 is CSLGSYNEQFF. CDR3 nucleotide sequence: TGCAGCCTCGGTTCCTACAATGAGCAGTTCTTC.

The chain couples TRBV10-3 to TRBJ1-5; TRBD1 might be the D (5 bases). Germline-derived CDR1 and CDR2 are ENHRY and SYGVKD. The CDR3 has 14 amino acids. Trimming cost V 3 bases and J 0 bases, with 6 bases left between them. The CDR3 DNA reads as TGTGCCATCAGTGAAGGGGCTAGCAATCAGCCCCAGCATTTT. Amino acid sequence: CAISEGASNQPQHF.

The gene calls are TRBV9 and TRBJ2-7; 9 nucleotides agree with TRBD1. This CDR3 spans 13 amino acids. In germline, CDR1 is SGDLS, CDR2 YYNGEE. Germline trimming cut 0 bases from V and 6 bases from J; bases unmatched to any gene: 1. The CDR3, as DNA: TGTGCCAGCAGCGTAGGGGACAGGGCCGAGCAGTACTTC. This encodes CASSVGDRAEQYF.